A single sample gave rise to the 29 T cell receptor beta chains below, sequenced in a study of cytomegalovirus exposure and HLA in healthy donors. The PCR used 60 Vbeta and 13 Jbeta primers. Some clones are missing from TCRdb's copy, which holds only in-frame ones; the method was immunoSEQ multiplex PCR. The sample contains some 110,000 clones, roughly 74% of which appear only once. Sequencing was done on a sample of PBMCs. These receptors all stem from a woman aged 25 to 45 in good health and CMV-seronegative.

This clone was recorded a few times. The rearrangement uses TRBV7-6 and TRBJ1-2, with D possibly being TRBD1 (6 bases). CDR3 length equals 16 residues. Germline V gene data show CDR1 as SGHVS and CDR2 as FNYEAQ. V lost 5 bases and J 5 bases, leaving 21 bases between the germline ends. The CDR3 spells CASSPRQADSGYGYTF. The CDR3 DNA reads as TGTGCCAGCAGCCCTAGGCAGGCGGACAGTGGGTATGGCTACACCTTC.

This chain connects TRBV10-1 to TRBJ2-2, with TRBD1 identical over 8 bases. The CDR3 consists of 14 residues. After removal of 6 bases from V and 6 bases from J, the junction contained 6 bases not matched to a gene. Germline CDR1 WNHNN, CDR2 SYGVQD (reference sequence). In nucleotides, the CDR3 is TGCGCCAGCAGCGGACAGGGATTCGCCGGGGAGCTGTTTTTT. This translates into CASSGQGFAGELFF.

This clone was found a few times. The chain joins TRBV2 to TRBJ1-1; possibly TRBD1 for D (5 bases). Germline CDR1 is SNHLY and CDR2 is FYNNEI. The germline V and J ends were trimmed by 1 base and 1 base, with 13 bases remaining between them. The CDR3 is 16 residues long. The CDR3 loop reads CASSEVSTVANTEAFF. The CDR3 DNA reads TGTGCCAGCAGTGAAGTTTCGACAGTCGCGAACACTGAAGCTTTCTTT.

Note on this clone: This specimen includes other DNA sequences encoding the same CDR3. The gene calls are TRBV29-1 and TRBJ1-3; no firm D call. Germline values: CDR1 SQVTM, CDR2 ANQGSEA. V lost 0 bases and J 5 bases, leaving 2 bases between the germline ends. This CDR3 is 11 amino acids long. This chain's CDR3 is CSVEDRNTIYF. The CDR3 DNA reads TGCAGCGTTGAAGATAGAAACACCATATATTTT.

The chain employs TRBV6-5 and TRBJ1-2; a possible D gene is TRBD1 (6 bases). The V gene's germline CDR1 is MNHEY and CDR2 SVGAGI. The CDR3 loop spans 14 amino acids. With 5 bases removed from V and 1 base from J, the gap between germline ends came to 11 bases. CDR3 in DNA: TGTGCCAGCAGTGAAACAGGGTTTAACTATGGCTACACCTTC. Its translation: CASSETGFNYGYTF.

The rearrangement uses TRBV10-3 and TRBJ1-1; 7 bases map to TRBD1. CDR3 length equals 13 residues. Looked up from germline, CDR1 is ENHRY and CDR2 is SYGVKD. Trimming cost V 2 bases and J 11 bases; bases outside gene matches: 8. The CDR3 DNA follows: TGTGCCATCAGTGAGGAAACCGGGACAGAGGCTTTCTTT. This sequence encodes CAISEETGTEAFF.

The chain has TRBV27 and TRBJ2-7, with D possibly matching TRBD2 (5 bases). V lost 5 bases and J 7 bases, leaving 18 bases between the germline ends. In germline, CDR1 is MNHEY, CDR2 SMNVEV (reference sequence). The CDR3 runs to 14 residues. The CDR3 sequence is CASSPLTRAGEQYF. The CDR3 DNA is TGTGCCAGCAGTCCCCTGACGAGGGCCGGTGAGCAGTACTTC.

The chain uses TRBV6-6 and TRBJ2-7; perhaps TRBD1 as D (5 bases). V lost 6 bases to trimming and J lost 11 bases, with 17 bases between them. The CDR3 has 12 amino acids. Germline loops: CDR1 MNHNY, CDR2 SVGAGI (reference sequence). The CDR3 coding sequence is TGTGCCAGCAGGTCCTCCATGACAGACGAGTACTTC. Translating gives CASRSSMTDEYF.

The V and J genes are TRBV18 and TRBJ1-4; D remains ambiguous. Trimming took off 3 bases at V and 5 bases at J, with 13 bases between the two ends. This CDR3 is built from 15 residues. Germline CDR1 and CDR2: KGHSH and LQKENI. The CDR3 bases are TGTGCCAGCTCACCGACGCCAGCGGAAAATGAAAAACTGTTTTTT. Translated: CASSPTPAENEKLFF.

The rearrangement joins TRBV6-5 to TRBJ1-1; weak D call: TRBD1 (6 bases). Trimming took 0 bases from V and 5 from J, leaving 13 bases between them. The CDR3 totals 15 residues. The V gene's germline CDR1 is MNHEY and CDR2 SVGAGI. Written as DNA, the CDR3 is TGTGCCAGCAGTTACTCCGGGCCGAGGGGGACTGAAGCTTTCTTT. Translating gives CASSYSGPRGTEAFF.

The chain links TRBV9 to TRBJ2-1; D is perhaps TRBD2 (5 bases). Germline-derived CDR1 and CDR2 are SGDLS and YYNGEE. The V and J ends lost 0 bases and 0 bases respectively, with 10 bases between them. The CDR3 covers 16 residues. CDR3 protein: CASSVGAGVSYNEQFF. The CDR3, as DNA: TGTGCCAGCAGCGTAGGAGCCGGGGTCTCCTACAATGAGCAGTTCTTC.

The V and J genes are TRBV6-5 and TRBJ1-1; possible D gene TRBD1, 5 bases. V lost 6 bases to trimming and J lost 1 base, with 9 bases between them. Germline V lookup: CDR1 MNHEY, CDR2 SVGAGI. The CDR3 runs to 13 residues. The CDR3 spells CASSNDRNTEAFF. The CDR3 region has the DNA TGTGCCAGCAGCAATGACAGGAACACTGAAGCTTTCTTT.

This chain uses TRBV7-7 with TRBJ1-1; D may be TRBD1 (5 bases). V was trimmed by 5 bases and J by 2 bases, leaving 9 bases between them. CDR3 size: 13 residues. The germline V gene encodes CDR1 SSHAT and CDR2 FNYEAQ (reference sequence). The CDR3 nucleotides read TGTGCCAGCAGCGTGACAGTTAACACTGAAGCTTTCTTT. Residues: CASSVTVNTEAFF.

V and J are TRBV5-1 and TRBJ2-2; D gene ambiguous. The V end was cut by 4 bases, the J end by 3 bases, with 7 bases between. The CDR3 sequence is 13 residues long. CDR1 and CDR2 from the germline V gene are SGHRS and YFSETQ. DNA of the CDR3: TGCGCCAGCAGCCCGCGGTACACCGGGGAGCTGTTTTTT. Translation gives CASSPRYTGELFF. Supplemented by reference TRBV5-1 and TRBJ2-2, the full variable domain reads KAGVTQTPRYLIKTRGQQVTLSCSPISGHRSVSWYQQTPGQGLQFLFEYFSETQRNKGNFPGRFSGRQFSNSRSEMNVSTLELGDSALYLCASSPRYTGELFFGEGSRLTVL.

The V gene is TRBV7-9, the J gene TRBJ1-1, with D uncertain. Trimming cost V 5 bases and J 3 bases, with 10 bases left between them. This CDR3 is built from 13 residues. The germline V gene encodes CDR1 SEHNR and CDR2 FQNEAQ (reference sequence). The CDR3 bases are TGTGCCAGCAGCGGACTAGGTGACACTGAAGCTTTCTTT. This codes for CASSGLGDTEAFF.

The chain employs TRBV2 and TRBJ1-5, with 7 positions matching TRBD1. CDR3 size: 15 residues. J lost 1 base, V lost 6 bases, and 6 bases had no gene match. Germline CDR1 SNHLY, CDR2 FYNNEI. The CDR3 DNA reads TGTGCCAGCAGGCTAGACAGGGTGAGCAATCAGCCCCAGCATTTT. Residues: CASRLDRVSNQPQHF.

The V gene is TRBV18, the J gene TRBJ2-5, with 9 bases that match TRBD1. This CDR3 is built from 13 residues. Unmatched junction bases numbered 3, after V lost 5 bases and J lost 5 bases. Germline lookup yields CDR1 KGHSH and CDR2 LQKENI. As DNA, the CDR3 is TGTGCCAGCTCATCAGGACAGGGGGAGACCCAGTACTTC. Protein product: CASSSGQGETQYF.

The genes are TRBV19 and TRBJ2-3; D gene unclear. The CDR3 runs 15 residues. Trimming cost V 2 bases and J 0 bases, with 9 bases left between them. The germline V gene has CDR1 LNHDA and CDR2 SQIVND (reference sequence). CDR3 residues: CASSIIAVSTDTQYF. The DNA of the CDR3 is TGTGCCAGTAGTATAATCGCGGTTAGCACAGATACGCAGTATTTT. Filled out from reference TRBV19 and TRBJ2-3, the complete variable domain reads DGGITQSPKYLFRKEGQNVTLSCEQNLNHDAMYWYRQDPGQGLRLIYYSQIVNDFQKGDIAEGYSVSREKKESFPLTVTSAQKNPTAFYLCASSIIAVSTDTQYFGPGTRLTVL.

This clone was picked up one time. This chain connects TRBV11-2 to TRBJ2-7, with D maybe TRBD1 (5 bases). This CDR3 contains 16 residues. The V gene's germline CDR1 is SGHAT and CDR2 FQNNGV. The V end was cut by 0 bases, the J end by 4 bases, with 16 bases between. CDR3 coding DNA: TGTGCCAGCAGCTTAGATCACAGGCAAGGATGGTACGAGCAGTACTTC. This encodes CASSLDHRQGWYEQYF.

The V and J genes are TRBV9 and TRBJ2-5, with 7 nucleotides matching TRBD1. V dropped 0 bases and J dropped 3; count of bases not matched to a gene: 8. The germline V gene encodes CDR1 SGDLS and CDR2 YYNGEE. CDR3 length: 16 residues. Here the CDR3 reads CASSVGTGLAEETQYF. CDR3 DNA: TGTGCCAGCAGCGTAGGGACAGGCCTGGCTGAAGAGACCCAGTACTTC.

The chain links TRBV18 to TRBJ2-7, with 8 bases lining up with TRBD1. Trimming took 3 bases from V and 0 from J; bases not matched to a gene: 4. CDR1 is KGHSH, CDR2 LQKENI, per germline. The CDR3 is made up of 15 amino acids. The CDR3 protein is CASSPGDRISYEQYF. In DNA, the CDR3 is TGTGCCAGCTCACCGGGGGACAGGATCTCCTACGAGCAGTACTTC.

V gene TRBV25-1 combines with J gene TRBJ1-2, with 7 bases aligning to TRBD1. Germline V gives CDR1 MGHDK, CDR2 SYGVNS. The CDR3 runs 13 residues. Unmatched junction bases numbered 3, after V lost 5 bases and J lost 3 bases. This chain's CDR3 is CASSPRGYYGYTF. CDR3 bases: TGTGCCAGCAGTCCCAGGGGGTACTATGGCTACACCTTC.

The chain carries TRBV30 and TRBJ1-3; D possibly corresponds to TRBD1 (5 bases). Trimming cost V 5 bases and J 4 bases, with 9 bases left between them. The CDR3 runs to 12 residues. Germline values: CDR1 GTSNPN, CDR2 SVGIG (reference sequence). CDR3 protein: CAWSGSGNTIYF. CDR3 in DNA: TGTGCCTGGTCAGGGTCCGGAAACACCATATATTTT.

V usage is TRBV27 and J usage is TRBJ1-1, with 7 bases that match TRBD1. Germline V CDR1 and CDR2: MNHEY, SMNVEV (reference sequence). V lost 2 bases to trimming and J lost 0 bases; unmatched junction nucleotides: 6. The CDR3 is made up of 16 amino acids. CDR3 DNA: TGTGCCAGCAGTTTACTTAGGGGGCTAATGAACACTGAAGCTTTCTTT. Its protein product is CASSLLRGLMNTEAFF.

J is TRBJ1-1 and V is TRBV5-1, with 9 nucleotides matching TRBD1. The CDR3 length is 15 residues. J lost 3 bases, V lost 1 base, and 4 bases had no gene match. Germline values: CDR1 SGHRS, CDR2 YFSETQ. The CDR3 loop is CASSLYRDRDTEAFF. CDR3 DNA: TGCGCCAGCAGCTTGTACCGGGACAGGGACACTGAAGCTTTCTTT.

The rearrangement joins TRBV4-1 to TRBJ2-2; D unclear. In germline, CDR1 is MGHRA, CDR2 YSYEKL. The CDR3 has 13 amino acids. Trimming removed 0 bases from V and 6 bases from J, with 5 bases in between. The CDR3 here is CASSQDISGELFF. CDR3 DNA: TGCGCCAGCAGCCAAGATATCTCCGGGGAGCTGTTTTTT.

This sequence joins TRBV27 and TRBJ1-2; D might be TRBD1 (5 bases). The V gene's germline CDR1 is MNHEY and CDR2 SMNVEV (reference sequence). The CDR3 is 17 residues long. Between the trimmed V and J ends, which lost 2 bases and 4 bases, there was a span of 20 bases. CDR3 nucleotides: TGTGCCAGCAGTTTAGATTCGCAACGGCAGGGAACCTATGGCTACACCTTC. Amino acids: CASSLDSQRQGTYGYTF.

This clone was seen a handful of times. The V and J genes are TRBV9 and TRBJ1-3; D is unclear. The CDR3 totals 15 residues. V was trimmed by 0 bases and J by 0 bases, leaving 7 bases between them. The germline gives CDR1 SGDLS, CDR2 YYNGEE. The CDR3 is CASSVAVSSGNTIYF. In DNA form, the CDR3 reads TGTGCCAGCAGCGTAGCTGTCAGCTCTGGAAACACCATATATTTT.

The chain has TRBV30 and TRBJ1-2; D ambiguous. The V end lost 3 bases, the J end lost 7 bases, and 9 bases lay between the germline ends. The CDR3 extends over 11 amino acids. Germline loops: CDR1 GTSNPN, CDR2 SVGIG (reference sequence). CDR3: CAWRGRGGYTF. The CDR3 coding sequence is TGTGCCTGGAGGGGCCGGGGTGGCTACACCTTC.